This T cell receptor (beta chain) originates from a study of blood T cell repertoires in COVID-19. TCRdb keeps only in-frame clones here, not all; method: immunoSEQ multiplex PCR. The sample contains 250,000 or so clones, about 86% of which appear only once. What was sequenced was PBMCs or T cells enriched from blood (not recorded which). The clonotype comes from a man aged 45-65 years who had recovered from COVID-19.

The CDR3 DNA sequence: TGTGCCAGCAGCGTAGGGGAGGGTGAAGCTTTCTTT. Translated: CASSVGEGEAFF. The chain is built from TRBV7-9 and TRBJ1-1, with D perhaps TRBD1 (5 bases). Germline V gene data show CDR1 as SEHNR and CDR2 as FQNEAQ (reference sequence). The CDR3 has 12 residues. With 5 bases removed from V and 7 bases from J, the gap between germline ends came to 11 bases.